The clone carrying this TCR beta chain came up a few times. Its target is not known. After removal of 3 bases from V and 8 bases from J, the junction contained 10 bases not matched to a gene. Germline CDR1 reads SNHLY; CDR2 reads FYNNEI. This CDR3 spans 15 amino acids. PCR used 60 Vbeta primers and 13 Jbeta primers. Assay: immunoSEQ multiplex PCR; the TCRdb copy retains only in-frame clones and omits some. The table has fewer than 150,000 clones, approximately 60% seen once. The data stem from a study of cytomegalovirus exposure and HLA in healthy donors. Study-wide findings and caveats: A missense variant in DCLRE1C was later tied to TCR beta V- and J-gene trimming. Upon later analysis, HLA-associated TCR beta chains proved more clonally expanded than other, equally common chains.

The sequence came from a human donor in good health. The sequenced sample consisted of PBMCs. The V call is TRBV2, the J call TRBJ2-1, with 7 bases identical to TRBD2. CDR3 protein: CASSEFGGGPYEQFF. As DNA, the CDR3 is TGTGCCAGCAGTGAGTTTGGGGGAGGGCCCTATGAGCAGTTCTTC.